The present entry profiles one TCR beta chain with its context. Here immunoSEQ multiplex PCR was the method, and the copy in TCRdb shows in-frame clones only, minus some. The sample has 65,000 to 90,000 clones, 93% seen once; the top ten hold roughly 0.23%. These data are taken from a study of technical replicates of blood from a few donors. Germline loops: CDR1 MDHEN, CDR2 SYDVKM. Trimming took 7 bases from V and 4 from J, leaving 20 bases between them. This CDR3 has 15 amino acids. The rearrangement joins TRBV28 to TRBJ2-7, with D perhaps TRBD2 (5 bases). What was sequenced was T cells isolated from PBMCs. The TCR sequence derives from a human donor in good health. Written as DNA, the CDR3 is TGTGCCAGCACCCCCCCCGGACTGCAGCGGTACGAGCAGTACTTC. This encodes CASTPPGLQRYEQYF.